The next 11 T cell receptor beta chains were all read from a single sample in a study of T cell responses to AZD1222 COVID-19 vaccine. Profiled with immunoSEQ multiplex PCR; TCRdb holds only in-frame clones, not every one. The sample contains about 120,000 clones, 92% of which appear only once. Source: peripheral blood, taken on day 0 of AZD1222 vaccination. These receptors originate from an adult in good health.

The sample holds a few counts of this clone. The rearrangement links TRBV18 to TRBJ2-2; D is perhaps TRBD1 (5 bases). Trimming removed 0 bases from V and 6 bases from J, with 5 bases in between. This CDR3 is built from 13 residues. The germline V gene encodes CDR1 KGHSH and CDR2 LQKENI. The CDR3 DNA sequence: TGTGCCAGCTCACCACCGACAGCCGGGGAGCTGTTTTTT. This translates into CASSPPTAGELFF.

Written as DNA, the CDR3 is TGTGCCAGCAGCTTAGTCTTACTTTGGGGGGATACGCAGTATTTT. Translated, it gives CASSLVLLWGDTQYF. The chain links TRBV7-2 to TRBJ2-3, with D perhaps given as TRBD1 or TRBD2 (5 bases each). The germline V gene encodes CDR1 SGHTA and CDR2 FQGNSA. CDR3 length: 15 amino acids. V was pared by 1 base and J by 6 bases, with 14 bases between.

This clone was observed once. The rearrangement uses TRBV29-1 and TRBJ1-1, with unresolved D. The CDR3 runs to 14 residues. Trimming removed 4 bases from V and 1 base from J, with 13 bases in between. Per the germline V gene, CDR1 is SQVTM and CDR2 is ANQGSEA. The CDR3 sequence: CSVGGRDANTEAFF. The CDR3 region has the DNA TGCAGCGTTGGTGGGCGTGATGCGAACACTGAAGCTTTCTTT.

This chain connects TRBV18 to TRBJ1-2; D not certain. Trimming took off 3 bases at V and 5 bases at J, with 16 bases between the two ends. Looked up from germline, CDR1 is KGHSH and CDR2 is LQKENI. The CDR3 extends over 15 amino acids. The chain's CDR3 is CASSPQDGPSYGYTF. CDR3 sequence (DNA): TGTGCCAGCTCACCTCAGGACGGACCTAGTTATGGCTACACCTTC.

V and J are TRBV4-3 and TRBJ1-1, with a weak D call TRBD1 (5 bases). There are 14 residues in the CDR3. The V gene's germline CDR1 is LGHNA and CDR2 YSLEER. Trimming stripped 6 bases from V and 0 bases from J, with 11 bases between. The CDR3 loop is CASSRGTMNTEAFF. DNA for the CDR3: TGCGCCAGCAGTAGGGGCACCATGAACACTGAAGCTTTCTTT.

The chain is built from TRBV28 and TRBJ1-5; weak D call: TRBD1 (5 bases). CDR1 is MDHEN and CDR2 is SYDVKM in the germline V gene. The V gene lost 5 bases and the J gene lost 0 bases, with 20 bases spanning the gap. There are 18 residues in the CDR3. CDR3 sequence: CASSAPSVRGDSNQPQHF. The CDR3 DNA follows: TGTGCCAGCAGTGCCCCGAGTGTTCGGGGGGATAGCAATCAGCCCCAGCATTTT. Together with reference TRBV28 and TRBJ1-5, the CDR3 gives the full variable domain: DVKVTQSSRYLVKRTGEKVFLECVQDMDHENMFWYRQDPGLGLRLIYFSYDVKMKEKGDIPEGYSVSREKKERFSLILESASTNQTSMYLCASSAPSVRGDSNQPQHFGDGTRLSIL.

This clone occurred a few times. This chain uses TRBV28 with TRBJ2-7; D gene unclear. The CDR3 loop spans 16 amino acids. Germline assignment: CDR1 MDHEN and CDR2 SYDVKM. V shed 2 bases and J shed 7 bases, with 21 bases lying between them. The CDR3 is CASSLLMGGAQGEQYF. The CDR3 DNA reads as TGTGCCAGCAGTTTACTTATGGGCGGAGCGCAAGGAGAGCAGTACTTC.

The rearrangement joins TRBV9 to TRBJ2-3; D is unclear. V lost 1 base and J 2 bases, leaving 17 bases between the germline ends. The CDR3 has 17 residues. Germline V gene sequence: CDR1 SGDLS, CDR2 YYNGEE. CDR3 coding DNA: TGTGCCAGCAGCGTACAAGTAGCCCTCAGTCCCACAGATACGCAGTATTTT. It is translated as CASSVQVALSPTDTQYF.

CDR3 in amino acids: CASRISNKNTEAFF. CDR3 nucleotide sequence: TGTGCCAGCAGGATTTCGAACAAGAACACTGAAGCTTTCTTT. The rearrangement uses TRBV6-5 and TRBJ1-1; D is uncertain. Trimming removed 6 bases from V and 1 base from J, with 12 bases in between. The CDR3 consists of 14 residues. The germline V gene has CDR1 MNHEY and CDR2 SVGAGI.

The V and J genes are TRBV7-2 and TRBJ1-2, with a possible D match to TRBD1 (6 bases). CDR1 and CDR2 from the germline V gene are SGHTA and FQGNSA. Trimming cost V 3 bases and J 2 bases, with 13 bases left between them. CDR3 length: 15 amino acids. For the CDR3, the DNA is TGTGCCAGCAGCTTGCCGGGACACATAAACTATGGCTACACCTTC. Translating gives CASSLPGHINYGYTF.

This clone was observed a single time. This chain connects TRBV2 to TRBJ1-2, with D maybe TRBD1 (5 bases). From germline, CDR1 is SNHLY and CDR2 FYNNEI. With 6 bases removed from V and 7 bases from J, the gap between germline ends came to 12 bases. The CDR3 totals 12 residues. CDR3 in DNA: TGTGCCAGCAGGACACAGGCTGGTGGCTACACCTTC. Amino acid sequence: CASRTQAGGYTF.